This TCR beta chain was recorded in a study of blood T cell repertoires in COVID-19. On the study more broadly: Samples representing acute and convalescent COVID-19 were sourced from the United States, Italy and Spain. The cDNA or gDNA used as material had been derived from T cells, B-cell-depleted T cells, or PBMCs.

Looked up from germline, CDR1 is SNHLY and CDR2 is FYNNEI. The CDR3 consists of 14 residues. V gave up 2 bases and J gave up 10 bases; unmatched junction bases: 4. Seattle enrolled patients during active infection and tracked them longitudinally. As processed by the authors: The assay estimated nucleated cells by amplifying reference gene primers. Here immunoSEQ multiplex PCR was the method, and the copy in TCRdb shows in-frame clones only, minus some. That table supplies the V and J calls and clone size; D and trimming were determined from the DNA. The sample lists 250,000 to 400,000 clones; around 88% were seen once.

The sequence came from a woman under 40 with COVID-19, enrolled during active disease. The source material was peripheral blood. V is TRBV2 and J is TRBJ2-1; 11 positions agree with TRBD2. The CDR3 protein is CASSELAGGSEQFF. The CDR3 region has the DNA TGTGCCAGCAGTGAACTAGCGGGGGGCTCCGAGCAGTTCTTC. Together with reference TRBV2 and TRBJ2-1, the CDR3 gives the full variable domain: EPEVTQTPSHQVTQMGQEVILRCVPISNHLYFYWYRQILGQKVEFLVSFYNNEISEKSEIFDDQFSVERPDGSNFTLKIRSTKLEDSAMYFCASSELAGGSEQFFGPGTRLTVL.